This T cell receptor (beta chain) was profiled in a study of T cells in narcolepsy. Findings of the study overall: Healthy controls reportedly lacked the autoreactive clonotypes serially found in patients' blood.

The germline gives CDR1 SGDLS, CDR2 YYNGEE. This CDR3 is built from 17 residues. Trimming left V 3 bases short and J 0 bases short, with 19 bases between. Turning to this clone: Antigen unknown.

Clones were sequenced by immunoSEQ multiplex PCR, and TCRdb holds only the in-frame ones, with some missing. The data show approximately 11,000 clones, with around 94% seen just once and roughly 1% held by the top ten. Sequencing used CD45RA- memory CD4+ T cells from PBMCs. The chain recombines TRBV9 with TRBJ2-7; tentatively, D is TRBD2 (6 bases). This clonotype was obtained from a human donor with narcolepsy. CDR3 protein: CASSGGPLAHHSYEQYF. CDR3 DNA: TGTGCCAGCAGCGGCGGCCCTCTAGCGCACCACTCCTACGAGCAGTACTTC.